The 4 T cell receptor beta chains listed next were all sequenced from one sample in a study of blood T cell repertoires in COVID-19. The data were produced by immunoSEQ multiplex PCR, yet TCRdb's version contains in-frame clones alone and is incomplete. The data hold approximately 50,000 clones, with around 90% observed a single time. Source material: peripheral blood. These receptors all come from a woman older than 75 with acute or convalescent COVID-19.

V usage is TRBV7-2 and J usage is TRBJ1-1; the D gene is possibly TRBD1 (6 bases). The CDR3 sequence is 15 residues long. CDR1 and CDR2 (germline): SGHTA, FQGNSA. Trimming removed 1 base from V and 0 bases from J, with 9 bases in between. The DNA for the CDR3 is TGTGCCAGCAGCTTAGGTGGGGGCATGAACACTGAAGCTTTCTTT. Amino acids: CASSLGGGMNTEAFF.

The gene calls are TRBV30 and TRBJ1-1; the match to TRBD1 covers 7 bases. Trimming took 5 bases from V and 8 from J; bases not matched to a gene: 14. This CDR3 contains 14 residues. The germline V gene has CDR1 GTSNPN and CDR2 SVGIG (reference sequence). CDR3 nucleotides: TGTGCCTGGGACTTGGGGACAGCAGCCCCAGAAGCTTTCTTT. Protein sequence: CAWDLGTAAPEAFF.

The V call is TRBV2, the J call TRBJ2-3; 10 nucleotides align to TRBD2. J lost 6 bases, V lost 6 bases, and 3 bases had no gene match. The CDR3 is 13 amino acids. From germline, CDR1 is SNHLY and CDR2 FYNNEI. In nucleotides, the CDR3 is TGTGCCAGCAGGGGACTAGCGATCGATACGCAGTATTTT. Translation: CASRGLAIDTQYF.

The V call is TRBV10-1, the J call TRBJ2-2; the D gene is possibly TRBD2 (6 bases). The germline gives CDR1 WNHNN, CDR2 SYGVQD (reference sequence). The CDR3 is 13 amino acids. V was pared by 6 bases and J by 6 bases, with 11 bases between. CDR3 sequence: CASRGRLAGELFF. Here the CDR3 DNA reads TGCGCCAGCAGGGGCCGACTAGCCGGGGAGCTGTTTTTT.